One and the same sample provided the 9 T cell receptor beta chains below, sequenced in a study of T cells expressing NK-cell markers. TCRdb processed the 5' RACE reads again and assigns one entry to each CDR3 protein, with no DNA. The sample has tens of thousands of distinct CDR3 sequences. The sample taken for sequencing was blood T cells: a sorted CD56 or NKG2C T cell subset, CD4+ or CD8+ T cells, or bulk PBMC T cells (not recorded which). Receptors were obtained from a woman between 18 and 70 years old in good health.

The chain recombines TRBV27 with TRBJ1-2; TCRdb reports TRBD1, a call that lacks DNA to check it against. Germline CDR1 and CDR2: MNHEY and SMNVEV (reference sequence). CDR3 length: 14 amino acids. The CDR3 region is CASSLSVGLYGYTF.

The chain links TRBV4-1 to TRBJ1-5. The CDR3 contains 15 residues. Germline loops: CDR1 MGHRA, CDR2 YSYEKL. CDR3 amino acids: CASSQEGGSNQPQHF.

CDR3 protein: CSADGLAGDPGELFF. This rearrangement joins TRBV20-1 to TRBJ2-2; as DNA is missing, the TRBD2 call by TCRdb cannot be tested. This CDR3 is built from 15 residues. Germline lookup yields CDR1 DFQATT and CDR2 SNEGSKA (reference sequence).

CDR3 amino acids: CASSPGWEETQYF. This chain uses TRBV12-3 or TRBV12-4 with TRBJ2-5; the TRBD1 assignment by TCRdb is unverifiable without DNA. This CDR3 spans 13 amino acids.

The CDR3 reads CASSLMDVPGANVLTF. This sequence joins TRBV12-3 or TRBV12-4 and TRBJ2-6. The CDR3 contains 16 residues.

The genes are TRBV13 and TRBJ2-7; TCRdb calls TRBD1, which cannot be checked without DNA. This CDR3 contains 17 residues. The V gene's germline CDR1 is PRHDT and CDR2 FYEKMQ (reference sequence). The CDR3 reads CASSLGSFPGQGRAQYF.

V gene TRBV4-1 combines with J gene TRBJ2-3; TCRdb outputs TRBD2, but without DNA this stays unchecked. This CDR3 has 15 amino acids. CDR1 MGHRA and CDR2 YSYEKL come from the germline V gene. CDR3 amino acids: CASSQEPVPSDTQYF.

The V and J genes are TRBV6-1 and TRBJ2-3; the D gene TCRdb calls, TRBD2, cannot be checked with no DNA. This CDR3 has 15 residues. Germline CDR1 MNHNS, CDR2 SASEGT. This chain's CDR3 is CASGRLAGGTDTQYF.

The J gene is TRBJ2-2, the V gene TRBV4-1; without DNA, the TCRdb call of TRBD1 cannot be checked. The CDR3 is 16 amino acids. The germline gives CDR1 MGHRA, CDR2 YSYEKL. This chain's CDR3 is CASSQDLGGGTGELFF.